This TCR beta chain was identified in a study of T cells in Graves' hyperthyroidism and ophthalmopathy. The CDR3 consists of 14 residues. CDR1 and CDR2 (germline): SNHLY, FYNNEI. V was clipped by 7 bases and J by 0 bases, with 13 bases between them. The CDR3 regions of TCR beta were amplified from RNA transcripts. During a first-round RT-PCR of the TCR CDR3, the HTBI primer set was used. TCRdb fed the multiplex PCR reads into MiXCR, producing one record per CDR3 protein. The sample includes approximately 520,000 distinct CDR3 sequences, about a fifth of them seen just once. Findings and limits, study-wide: In simple terms, a model built on 13 V-J features told ophthalmopathy apart from stable hyperthyroidism.

At least ten counts were recorded for this clonotype. Its specificity is unknown. Specimen: blood. This chain joins TRBV2 and TRBJ2-7; tentatively, D is TRBD1 or TRBD2 (5 bases each). The TCR originated in a man aged 18 to 29 with Graves' hyperthyroidism. The chain's CDR3 is CASTGSQASYEQYF. The CDR3 nucleotides read TGTGCCAGCACGGGATCACAGGCCTCCTACGAGCAGTACTTC.